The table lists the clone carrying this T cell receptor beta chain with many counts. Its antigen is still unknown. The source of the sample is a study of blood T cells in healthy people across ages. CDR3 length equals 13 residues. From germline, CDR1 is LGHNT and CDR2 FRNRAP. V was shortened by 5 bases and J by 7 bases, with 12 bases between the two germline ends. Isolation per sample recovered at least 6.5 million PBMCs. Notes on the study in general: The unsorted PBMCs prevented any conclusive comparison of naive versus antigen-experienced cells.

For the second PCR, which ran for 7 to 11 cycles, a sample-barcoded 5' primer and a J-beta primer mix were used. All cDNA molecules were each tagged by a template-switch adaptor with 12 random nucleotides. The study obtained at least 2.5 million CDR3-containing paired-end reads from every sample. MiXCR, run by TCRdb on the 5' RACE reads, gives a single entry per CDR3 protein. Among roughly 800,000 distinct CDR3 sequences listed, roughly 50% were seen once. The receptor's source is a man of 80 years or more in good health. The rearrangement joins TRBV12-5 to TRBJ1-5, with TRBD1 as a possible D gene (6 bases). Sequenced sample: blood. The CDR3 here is CASGLTGGQPQHF. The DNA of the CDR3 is TGTGCTAGTGGTCTCACCGGGGGCCAGCCCCAGCATTTT.